This T cell receptor (beta chain) originates from a study of blood T cell repertoires in COVID-19. The V gene lost 6 bases and the J gene lost 8 bases, with 16 bases spanning the gap. Germline V gives CDR1 MNHEY, CDR2 SVGAGI. This CDR3 is built from 13 residues. Produced via immunoSEQ multiplex PCR; TCRdb's table is partial and in-frame only. The sample carries around 100,000 clones, approximately 85% recorded once. The clonotype originates from a middle-aged man with acute or convalescent COVID-19. J is TRBJ1-2 and V is TRBV6-5; the D gene is possibly TRBD1 (5 bases). Sequencing used peripheral blood. CDR3 nucleotides: TGTGCCAGCAGCCCCACACATAGGGGAGGCTACACCTTC. The encoded protein is CASSPTHRGGYTF.